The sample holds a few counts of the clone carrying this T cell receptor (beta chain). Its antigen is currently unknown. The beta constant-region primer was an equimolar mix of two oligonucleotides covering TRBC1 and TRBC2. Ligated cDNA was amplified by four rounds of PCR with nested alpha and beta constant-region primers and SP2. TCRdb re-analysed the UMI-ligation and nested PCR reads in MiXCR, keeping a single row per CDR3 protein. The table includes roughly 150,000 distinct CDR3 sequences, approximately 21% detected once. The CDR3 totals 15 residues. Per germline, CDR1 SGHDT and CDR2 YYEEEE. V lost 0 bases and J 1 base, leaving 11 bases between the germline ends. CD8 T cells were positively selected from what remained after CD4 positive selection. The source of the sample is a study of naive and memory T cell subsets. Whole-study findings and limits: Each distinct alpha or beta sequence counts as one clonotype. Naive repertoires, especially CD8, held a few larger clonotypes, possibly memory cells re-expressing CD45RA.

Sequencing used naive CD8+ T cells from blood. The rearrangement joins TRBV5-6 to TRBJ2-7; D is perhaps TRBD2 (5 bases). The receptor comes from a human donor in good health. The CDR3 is CASSLAIRGSYEQYF. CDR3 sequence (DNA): TGTGCCAGCAGCTTGGCCATACGCGGGTCCTACGAGCAGTACTTC.